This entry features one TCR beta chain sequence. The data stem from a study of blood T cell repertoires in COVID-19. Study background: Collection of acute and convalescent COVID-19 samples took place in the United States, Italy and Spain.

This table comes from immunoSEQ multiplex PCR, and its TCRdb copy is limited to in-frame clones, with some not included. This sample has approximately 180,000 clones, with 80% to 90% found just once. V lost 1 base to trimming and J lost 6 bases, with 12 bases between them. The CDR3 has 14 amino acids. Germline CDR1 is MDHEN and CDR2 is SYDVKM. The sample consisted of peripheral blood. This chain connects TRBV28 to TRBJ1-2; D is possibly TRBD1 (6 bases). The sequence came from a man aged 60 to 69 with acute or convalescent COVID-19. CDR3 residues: CASSLFVTGNGYTF. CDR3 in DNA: TGTGCCAGCAGTTTATTCGTCACAGGGAATGGCTACACCTTC.